The rows below give T cell receptor beta chains drawn from one sample of a study of T cell responses to AZD1222 COVID-19 vaccine. Data came from immunoSEQ multiplex PCR; TCRdb stores just in-frame clones and leaves some out. The repertoire holds about 140,000 clones, with just under 95% as singletons. The specimen was peripheral blood, collected on day 0 of AZD1222 vaccination. These receptors came from an adult in good health. The CDR3 runs from the conserved cysteine through the conserved F or W. A D gene is named only where the DNA matches it firmly. Size is stated for part of the rows, as once, few or many counts, or as a class when the clone is expanded.

TRBD1,TRBJ2-1,15,-,TRBV7-9,CASSRGTGAYNEQFF,TGTGCCAGCAGCAGGGGGACAGGGGCCTACAATGAGCAGTTCTTC
TRBD2,TRBJ2-5,16,-,TRBV5-1,CASSPIAGGPLETQYF,TGCGCCAGCAGCCCGATAGCGGGGGGGCCTCTAGAGACCCAGTACTTC
TRBD1,TRBJ1-4,15,-,TRBV28,CASSTTGVVNEKLFF,TGTGCCAGCAGTACGACAGGGGTCGTTAATGAAAAACTGTTTTTT
-,TRBJ2-2,12,-,TRBV3-1/TRBV3-2,CASSQGQGVLFF,TGTGCCAGCAGCCAAGGACAAGGGGTTCTGTTTTTT
-,TRBJ1-2,12,-,TRBV2,CASSEGGYGYTF,TGTGCCAGCAGTGAAGGTGGCTATGGCTACACCTTC
-,TRBJ1-3,15,once,TRBV18,CASSPLGSSGNTIYF,TGTGCCAGCTCACCACTCGGTTCCTCTGGAAACACCATATATTTT
-,TRBJ2-3,12,-,TRBV10-3,CAISDGWGTQYF,TGTGCCATCAGTGACGGGTGGGGTACGCAGTATTTT
-,TRBJ1-3,12,-,TRBV28,CASSFGDDTIYF,TGTGCCAGCAGTTTCGGGGACGACACCATATATTTT
TRBD1,TRBJ1-2,16,-,TRBV14,CASSQDLRQGNYGYTF,TGTGCCAGCAGCCAAGACCTGAGACAGGGTAACTATGGCTACACCTTC
TRBD1,TRBJ2-7,14,-,TRBV18,CASSPSTGAHEQYF,TGTGCCAGCTCACCTAGTACAGGGGCCCACGAGCAGTACTTC
-,TRBJ2-7,15,-,TRBV20-1,CSASRADRLTYEQYF,TGCAGTGCTAGTAGGGCCGACCGTTTAACCTACGAGCAGTACTTC
-,TRBJ1-5,14,-,TRBV18,CASSRAGANQPQHF,TGTGCCAGCTCGAGGGCGGGGGCCAATCAGCCCCAGCATTTT
-,TRBJ1-4,14,-,TRBV7-9,CASSRMIGESGLFF,TGTGCCAGCAGCCGAATGATCGGGGAGTCGGGACTGTTTTTT
-,TRBJ1-1,14,-,TRBV7-9,CASSLASLNTEAFF,TGTGCCAGCAGCTTAGCAAGTTTGAACACTGAAGCTTTCTTT
-,TRBJ1-4,15,few,TRBV28,CASTYSTTGTGKLFF,TGTGCCAGCACCTATTCCACGACGGGAACGGGGAAACTGTTTTTT
TRBD1,TRBJ1-2,15,-,TRBV6-1,CASSEYGTGGFGYTF,TGTGCCAGCAGTGAATATGGGACAGGGGGATTTGGCTACACCTTC
-,TRBJ2-7,15,-,TRBV6-5,CASSPPQQGGNEQYF,TGTGCCAGCAGCCCACCCCAACAGGGAGGGAACGAGCAGTACTTC
-,TRBJ2-3,16,-,TRBV11-3,CASSPPGSMSTDTQYF,TGTGCCAGCAGCCCCCCGGGGTCGATGAGCACAGATACGCAGTATTTT
TRBD1,TRBJ2-7,15,-,TRBV25-1,CASSGLDRESGREYF,TGTGCCAGCAGTGGCCTGGACAGGGAATCAGGCAGGGAGTACTTC
TRBD1,TRBJ2-3,15,-,TRBV10-3,CAISGQGATTDTQYF,TGTGCCATCAGCGGACAGGGGGCAACCACAGATACGCAGTATTTT
TRBD1,TRBJ1-1,13,-,TRBV19,CASSNRGDTEAFF,TGTGCCAGTAGCAACAGGGGGGACACTGAAGCTTTCTTT
-,TRBJ2-6,15,-,TRBV18,CASSSAASGANVLTF,TGTGCCAGCTCATCCGCAGCCTCTGGGGCCAACGTCCTGACTTTC
-,TRBJ1-2,15,-,TRBV7-8,CASSLDGGANYGYTF,TGTGCCAGCAGCTTAGATGGGGGCGCAAACTATGGCTACACCTTC
-,TRBJ2-5,12,-,TRBV12-3/TRBV12-4,CASSTGYKTQYF,TGTGCCAGCAGCACAGGGTACAAGACCCAGTACTTC
-,TRBJ1-2,14,-,TRBV6-5,CASVEAGPFYGYTF,TGTGCCAGCGTGGAGGCAGGCCCCTTTTACGGCTACACCTTC
-,TRBJ1-3,14,-,TRBV18,CASSPASSGNTIYF,TGTGCCAGCTCACCGGCCTCCTCTGGAAACACCATATATTTT
-,TRBJ1-2,14,-,TRBV4-2,CASSQGPANYGYTF,TGTGCCAGCAGCCAGGGACCTGCCAACTATGGCTACACCTTC
TRBD1,TRBJ1-5,15,-,TRBV6-2/TRBV6-3,CASSVGQPSNQPQHF,TGTGCCAGCAGTGTGGGACAGCCAAGCAATCAGCCCCAGCATTTT
-,TRBJ1-2,13,-,TRBV7-2,CASSMTGGLGYTF,TGTGCCAGCAGCATGACAGGTGGCCTTGGCTACACCTTC
-,TRBJ2-7,12,-,TRBV5-1,CASSAFSYEQYF,TGCGCCAGCAGCGCCTTTTCCTACGAGCAGTACTTC
-,TRBJ1-3,19,-,TRBV23-1,CASSLNLSDSLDSGNTIYF,TGCGCCAGCAGTCTAAATCTGTCGGACTCCTTAGACTCTGGAAACACCATATATTTT
-,TRBJ1-1,15,-,TRBV27,CASSFIMSMNTEAFF,TGTGCCAGCAGTTTTATAATGTCCATGAACACTGAAGCTTTCTTT
-,TRBJ1-3,14,-,TRBV19,CASGRVDSGNTIYF,TGTGCCAGTGGCCGTGTAGACTCTGGAAACACCATATATTTT
TRBD1,TRBJ2-7,15,-,TRBV6-5,CASSRRDRASYEQYF,TGTGCCAGCAGCCGCCGTGACAGGGCTAGTTACGAGCAGTACTTC
TRBD1,TRBJ2-3,15,-,TRBV28,CASSPPGQRFGTQYF,TGTGCCAGCAGCCCTCCGGGACAGCGTTTTGGTACGCAGTATTTT
TRBD2,TRBJ2-5,15,-,TRBV5-4,CASSPTSGRWETQYF,TGTGCCAGCAGCCCGACTAGCGGGAGATGGGAGACCCAGTACTTC
-,TRBJ2-1,11,-,TRBV12-3/TRBV12-4,CASKLEGEQFF,TGTGCCAGCAAACTAGAGGGTGAGCAGTTCTTC
TRBD1,TRBJ1-4,14,-,TRBV28,CASSLTGVNEKLFF,TGTGCCAGCAGCTTAACAGGGGTCAATGAAAAACTGTTTTTT
TRBD1,TRBJ2-3,18,-,TRBV5-1,CASSLSTRVDRVPDTQYF,TGCGCCAGCAGCTTGAGTACTCGTGTGGACAGGGTCCCAGATACGCAGTATTTT
-,TRBJ2-3,15,-,TRBV5-1,CASSPQFTSTDTQYF,TGCGCCAGCAGTCCACAGTTTACTAGCACAGATACGCAGTATTTT
-,TRBJ2-1,14,-,TRBV19,CASLSPGEYNEQFF,TGTGCCAGTCTTTCCCCGGGAGAGTACAATGAGCAGTTCTTC
-,TRBJ2-1,14,-,TRBV7-2,CASSLSGAYNEQFF,TGTGCCAGCAGCTTATCAGGGGCCTACAATGAGCAGTTCTTC
-,TRBJ1-1,16,-,TRBV10-3,CAIRGNSGLSTTEAFF,TGTGCCATCAGGGGCAATTCGGGACTAAGCACTACTGAAGCTTTCTTT
-,TRBJ2-7,13,once,TRBV28,CASSPGQNYEQYF,TGTGCCAGCAGTCCTGGACAGAATTACGAGCAGTACTTC
TRBD2,TRBJ2-1,14,-,TRBV18,CASSPPGLAGWKFF,TGTGCCAGCTCACCACCGGGACTAGCGGGATGGAAGTTCTTC
-,TRBJ1-5,14,-,TRBV7-9,CASSPRDSNQPQHF,TGTGCCAGCAGCCCCCGGGACAGCAATCAGCCCCAGCATTTT
-,TRBJ2-3,14,-,TRBV10-3,CASGAGVSTDTQYF,TGTGCCAGCGGGGCAGGGGTCAGCACAGATACGCAGTATTTT
-,TRBJ2-5,15,once,TRBV5-1,CASSFGTGYQETQYF,TGCGCCAGCAGCTTCGGGACTGGGTACCAAGAGACCCAGTACTTC
-,TRBJ1-1,15,once,TRBV6-1,CASSEALGRNTEAFF,TGTGCCAGCAGTGAAGCGCTGGGGAGAAACACTGAAGCTTTCTTT
-,TRBJ2-7,15,-,TRBV28,CASNPDGRYVYEQYF,TGTGCCAGCAACCCTGACGGGAGATATGTTTACGAGCAGTACTTC
-,TRBJ1-4,14,-,TRBV5-1,CASRTGPTNEKLFF,TGCGCCAGCAGGACAGGTCCAACTAATGAAAAACTGTTTTTT
-,TRBJ2-1,15,-,TRBV3-1/TRBV3-2,CASSQGTSPYNEQFF,TGTGCCAGCAGCCAGGGGACCTCCCCCTACAATGAGCAGTTCTTC
TRBD1,TRBJ1-1,16,-,TRBV7-8,CASSLVSQGVRTEAFF,TGTGCCAGCAGCTTAGTGAGCCAGGGGGTGCGCACTGAAGCTTTCTTT
-,TRBJ2-5,12,-,TRBV7-9,CASSLREETQYF,TGTGCCAGCAGCTTGAGGGAAGAGACCCAGTACTTC
TRBD2,TRBJ2-2,17,-,TRBV2,CASSRLAGPSGTGELFF,TGTGCCAGCAGTCGACTAGCGGGCCCTTCGGGCACCGGGGAGCTGTTTTTT